This T cell receptor beta chain was retrieved from a study of blood T cells in healthy people across ages. The study's findings and limits: Observed TCR beta diversity per million T cells went down as age went up. This fall followed a roughly linear course with age. Both higher diversity and more naive CD4+ cells marked long-lived donors when set against aged donors.

On this clonotype itself: Its matching antigen is unknown. At one end, the junction sequence differs from germline, possibly due to a read error.

Primed by a sample-barcoded 5' primer and a J-beta primer mix, a second PCR proceeded for about 7 to 11 cycles. All cDNA molecules were each tagged by a template-switch adaptor with 12 random nucleotides. Every sample gave at least 3 million paired-end reads containing CDR3. TCRdb recomputed calls from the 5' RACE reads with MiXCR, one row per CDR3 protein. There are about 780,000 distinct CDR3 sequences in the sample; 62% occur only once, and roughly 25% lies in the top ten. This CDR3 is 14 amino acids long. CDR1 SGHVS and CDR2 FQNEAQ come from the germline V gene. The chain uses TRBV7-8 and TRBJ2-5; D is possibly TRBD2 (5 bases). Material for sequencing was blood. The sequence came from a man in his thirties or forties in good health. The CDR3 DNA reads TGTGCCAGCAGCTTAGGACTACCGCAAGAGACCCTGTACTTC. Encoded protein: CASSLGLPQETLYF.